This paragraph covers one T cell receptor (beta chain) sequence. The junction shows a germline mismatch at one end, possibly a read error. This sample stems from a study of CD8 T cells in Susac syndrome. CD8+ and CD4+ T cells from blood underwent TCR beta sequencing. Relapsing-remitting disease, either stable or active, was present in the multiple sclerosis controls, who were treatment-naive patients. An amount of RNA that ranged from roughly 0.5 to 1 ug was reverse transcribed with random hexamers. A multiplex approach, immunoSEQ multiplex PCR, amplified TCR beta CDR3 across 54 Vbeta and 13 Jbeta. MiXCR was run by TCRdb on the immunoSEQ multiplex PCR reads, yielding one entry per CDR3 protein. The sample includes hundreds of thousands of distinct CDR3 sequences, roughly 85% seen only once; the top ten take around 0.2%. The sequencing input was CD8+ T cells from PBMCs. This sequence originates from a human donor with multiple sclerosis.

The CDR3 DNA is TGCGCCAACAGCCAAGTTGCAGGGGCCGCGCACACTGAAGCTTTCTTT. This gives the protein CANSQVAGAAHTEAFF. The chain joins TRBV4-3 to TRBJ1-1; a possible D gene is TRBD1 (6 bases). The germline V gene has CDR1 LGHNA and CDR2 YSLEER. CDR3 size: 16 residues.